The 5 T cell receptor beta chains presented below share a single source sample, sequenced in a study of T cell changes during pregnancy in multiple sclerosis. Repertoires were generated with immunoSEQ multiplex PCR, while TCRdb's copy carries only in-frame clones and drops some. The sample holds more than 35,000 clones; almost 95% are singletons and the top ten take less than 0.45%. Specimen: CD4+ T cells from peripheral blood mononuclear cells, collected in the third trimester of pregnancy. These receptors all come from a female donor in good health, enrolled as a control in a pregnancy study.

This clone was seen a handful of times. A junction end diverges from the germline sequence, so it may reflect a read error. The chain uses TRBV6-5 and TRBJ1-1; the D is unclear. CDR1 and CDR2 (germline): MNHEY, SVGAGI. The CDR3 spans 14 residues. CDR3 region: CASRKQNVNAEAFF. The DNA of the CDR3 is TGTGCCAGCAGAAAACAGAATGTGAACGCTGAAGCTTTCTTT.

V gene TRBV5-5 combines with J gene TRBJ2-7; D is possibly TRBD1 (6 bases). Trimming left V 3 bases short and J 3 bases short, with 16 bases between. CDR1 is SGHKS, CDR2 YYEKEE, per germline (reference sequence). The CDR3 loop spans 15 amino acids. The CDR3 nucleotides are TGTGCCAGCAGCTCCTGGACAGTCCGCAACTACGAGCAGTACTTC. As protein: CASSSWTVRNYEQYF.

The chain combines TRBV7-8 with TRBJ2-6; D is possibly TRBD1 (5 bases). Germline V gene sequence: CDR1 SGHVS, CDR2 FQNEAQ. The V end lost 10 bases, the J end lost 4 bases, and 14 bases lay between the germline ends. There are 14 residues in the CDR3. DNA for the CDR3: TGTGCCACCGCCGTGGGGCAAGGGGCCAACGTCCTGACTTTC. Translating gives CATAVGQGANVLTF.

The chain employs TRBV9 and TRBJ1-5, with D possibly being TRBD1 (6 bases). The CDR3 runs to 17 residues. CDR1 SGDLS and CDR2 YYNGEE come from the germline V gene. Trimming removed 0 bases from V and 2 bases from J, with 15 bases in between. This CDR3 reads CASSVVPGVGGNQPQHF. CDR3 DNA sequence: TGTGCCAGCAGCGTAGTCCCAGGGGTTGGGGGCAATCAGCCCCAGCATTTT.

CDR3 in DNA: TGTGCCACCAGCAGAGGAGCGGGGGCCTACGAGCAGTACTTC. It is translated as CATSRGAGAYEQYF. The rearrangement uses TRBV15 and TRBJ2-7; 8 positions match TRBD2. Germline V gives CDR1 LNHNV, CDR2 YYDKDF (reference sequence). The CDR3 consists of 14 residues. J lost 2 bases, V lost 1 base, and 1 base had no gene match.